Included here is one TCR beta chain sequence, with context. The antigen remains unidentified. The PCR employed 60 Vbeta primers together with 13 Jbeta primers. Method: immunoSEQ multiplex PCR; TCRdb's copy keeps in-frame clones and lacks some. The sample holds nearly 110,000 clones, roughly 73% seen once. The data stem from a study of cytomegalovirus exposure and HLA in healthy donors. The study's findings and limits: A classifier reportedly called cytomegalovirus status with high sensitivity and specificity. In a later analysis, a missense DCLRE1C variant was linked to TCR beta V- and J-gene trimming. TCR beta sequences numbering under 20,000 were associated with HLA alleles at 0.05 false discovery rate in a later analysis. A later analysis by the authors found several of the most significant clusters apparently linked to common viral pathogens.

The CDR3 runs 12 residues. CDR1 is SGHVS, CDR2 FQNEAQ, per germline. Trimming removed 5 bases at V and 4 bases at J, with 8 bases between. The rearrangement links TRBV7-8 to TRBJ1-1; D perhaps matches TRBD1 (6 bases). Sequences were obtained from PBMCs. The source is a man aged 30-40 years in good health and CMV-seronegative. The CDR3 spells CASSKTGTEAFF. CDR3 nucleotides: TGTGCCAGCAGCAAGACAGGCACTGAAGCTTTCTTT.